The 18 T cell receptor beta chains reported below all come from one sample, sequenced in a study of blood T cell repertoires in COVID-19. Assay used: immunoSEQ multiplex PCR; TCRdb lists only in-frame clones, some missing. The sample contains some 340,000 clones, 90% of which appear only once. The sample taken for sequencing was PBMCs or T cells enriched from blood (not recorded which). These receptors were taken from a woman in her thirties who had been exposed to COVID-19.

The CDR3 DNA sequence: TGTGCCAGCAGCCTCAAGACCCGGCGGGGGGAGCAGTACTTC. Translated: CASSLKTRRGEQYF. The chain recombines TRBV7-2 with TRBJ2-7; 7 bases are shared with TRBD2. The germline V gene encodes CDR1 SGHTA and CDR2 FQGNSA. The CDR3 extends over 14 amino acids. V lost 5 bases and J lost 7; bases outside the gene matches: 11.

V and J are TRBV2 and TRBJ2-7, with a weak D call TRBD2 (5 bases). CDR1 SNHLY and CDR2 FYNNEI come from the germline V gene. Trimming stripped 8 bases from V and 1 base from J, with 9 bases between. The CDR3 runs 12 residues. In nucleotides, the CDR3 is TGTGCCAGCTCCGAGCGGTCCTACGAGCAGTACTTC. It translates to CASSERSYEQYF. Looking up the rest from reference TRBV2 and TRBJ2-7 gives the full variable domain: EPEVTQTPSHQVTQMGQEVILRCVPISNHLYFYWYRQILGQKVEFLVSFYNNEISEKSEIFDDQFSVERPDGSNFTLKIRSTKLEDSAMYFCASSERSYEQYFGPGTRLTVT.

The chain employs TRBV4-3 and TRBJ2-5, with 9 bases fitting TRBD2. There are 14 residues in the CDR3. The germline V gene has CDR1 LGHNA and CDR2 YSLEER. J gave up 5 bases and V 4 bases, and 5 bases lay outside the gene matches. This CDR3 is CASSLAGAPETQYF. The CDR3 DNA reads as TGCGCCAGCAGCCTAGCGGGGGCCCCGGAGACCCAGTACTTC.

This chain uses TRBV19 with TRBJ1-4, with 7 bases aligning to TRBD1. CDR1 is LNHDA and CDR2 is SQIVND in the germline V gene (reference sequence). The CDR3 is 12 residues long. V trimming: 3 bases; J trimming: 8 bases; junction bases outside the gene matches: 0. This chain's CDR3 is CASSMGQEKLFF. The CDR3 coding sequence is TGTGCCAGTAGTATGGGACAGGAAAAACTGTTTTTT.

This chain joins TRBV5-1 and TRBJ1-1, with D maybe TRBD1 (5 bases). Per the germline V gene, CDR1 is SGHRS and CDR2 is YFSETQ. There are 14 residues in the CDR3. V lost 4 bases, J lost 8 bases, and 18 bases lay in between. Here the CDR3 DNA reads TGCGCCAGCAGCCAGGTCGTCAGGGCGGAGGAAGCTTTCTTT. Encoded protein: CASSQVVRAEEAFF.

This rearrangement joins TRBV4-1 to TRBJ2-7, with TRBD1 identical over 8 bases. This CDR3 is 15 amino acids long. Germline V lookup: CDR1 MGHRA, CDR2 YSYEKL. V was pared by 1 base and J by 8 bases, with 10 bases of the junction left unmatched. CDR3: CASSQVNGQGFKQYF. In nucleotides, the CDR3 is TGCGCCAGCAGCCAAGTTAATGGACAGGGCTTCAAGCAGTACTTC.

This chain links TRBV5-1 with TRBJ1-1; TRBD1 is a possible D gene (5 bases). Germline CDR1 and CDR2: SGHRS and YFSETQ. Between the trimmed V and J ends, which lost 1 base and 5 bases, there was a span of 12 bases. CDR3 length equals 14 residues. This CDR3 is CASSLTLGGTEAFF. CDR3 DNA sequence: TGCGCCAGCAGCTTGACTCTCGGGGGAACTGAAGCTTTCTTT.

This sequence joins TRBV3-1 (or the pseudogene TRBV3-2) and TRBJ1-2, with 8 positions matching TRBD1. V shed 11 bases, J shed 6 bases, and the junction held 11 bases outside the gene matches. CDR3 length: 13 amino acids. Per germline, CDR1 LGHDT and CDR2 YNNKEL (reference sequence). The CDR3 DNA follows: TGTGCCGTTACGTCACAGGGGGTGGATGGCTACACCTTC. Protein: CAVTSQGVDGYTF.

DNA for the CDR3: TGTGCCAGCAGCGCAGGATCCAATCAGCCCCAGCATTTT. It encodes CASSAGSNQPQHF. This chain connects TRBV3-1 (or the pseudogene TRBV3-2) to TRBJ1-5; D is undetermined. Germline CDR1 LGHDT, CDR2 YNNKEL (reference sequence). Trimming removed 5 bases from V and 3 bases from J, with 8 bases in between. This CDR3 spans 13 amino acids.

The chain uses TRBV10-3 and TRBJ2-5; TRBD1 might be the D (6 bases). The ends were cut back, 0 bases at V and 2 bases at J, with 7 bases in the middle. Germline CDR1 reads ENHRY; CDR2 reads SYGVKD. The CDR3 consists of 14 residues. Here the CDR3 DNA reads TGTGCCATCAGTGAGTCCGGGACACAAGAGACCCAGTACTTC. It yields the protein CAISESGTQETQYF.

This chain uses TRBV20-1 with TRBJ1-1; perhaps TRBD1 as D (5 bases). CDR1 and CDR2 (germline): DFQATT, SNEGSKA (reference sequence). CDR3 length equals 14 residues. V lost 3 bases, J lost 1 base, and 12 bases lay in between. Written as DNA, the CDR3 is TGCAGTGCTAGTTTGGGCGGGGCGAACACTGAAGCTTTCTTT. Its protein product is CSASLGGANTEAFF.

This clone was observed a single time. The CDR3 loop reads CASSPLTGRTANEKLFF. CDR3 in DNA: TGTGCCAGCAGCCCACTGACAGGCCGTACCGCTAATGAAAAACTGTTTTTT. The chain combines TRBV7-7 with TRBJ1-4; D perhaps matches TRBD1 (6 bases). Trimming removed 5 bases at V and 3 bases at J, with 19 bases between. Germline V gives CDR1 SSHAT, CDR2 FNYEAQ (reference sequence). This CDR3 has 17 amino acids. Full variable domain (outside the CDR3, taken from reference TRBV7-7 and TRBJ1-4): GAGVSQSPRYKVTKRGQDVTLRCDPISSHATLYWYQQALGQGPEFLTYFNYEAQPDKSGLPSDRFSAERPEGSISTLTIQRTEQRDSAMYRCASSPLTGRTANEKLFFGSGTQLSVL.

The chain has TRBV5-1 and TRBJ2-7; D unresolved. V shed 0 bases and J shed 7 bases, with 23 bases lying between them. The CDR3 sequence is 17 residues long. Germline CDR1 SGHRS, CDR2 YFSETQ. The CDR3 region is CASSLALEALSHGEQYF. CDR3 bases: TGCGCCAGCAGCTTGGCGTTAGAGGCCCTGTCGCATGGGGAGCAGTACTTC. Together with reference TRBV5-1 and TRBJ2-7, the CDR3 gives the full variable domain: KAGVTQTPRYLIKTRGQQVTLSCSPISGHRSVSWYQQTPGQGLQFLFEYFSETQRNKGNFPGRFSGRQFSNSRSEMNVSTLELGDSALYLCASSLALEALSHGEQYFGPGTRLTVT.

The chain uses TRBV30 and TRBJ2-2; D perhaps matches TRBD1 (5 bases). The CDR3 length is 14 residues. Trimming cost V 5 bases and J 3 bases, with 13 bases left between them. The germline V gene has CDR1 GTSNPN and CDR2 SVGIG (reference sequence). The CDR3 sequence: CAWGLDSYTGELFF. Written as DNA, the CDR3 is TGTGCCTGGGGCTTAGACAGTTACACCGGGGAGCTGTTTTTT. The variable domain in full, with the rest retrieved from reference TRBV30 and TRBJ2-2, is SQTIHQWPATLVQPVGSPLSLECTVEGTSNPNLYWYRQAAGRGLQLLFYSVGIGQISSEVPQNLSASRPQDRQFILSSKKLLLSDSGFYLCAWGLDSYTGELFFGEGSRLTVL.

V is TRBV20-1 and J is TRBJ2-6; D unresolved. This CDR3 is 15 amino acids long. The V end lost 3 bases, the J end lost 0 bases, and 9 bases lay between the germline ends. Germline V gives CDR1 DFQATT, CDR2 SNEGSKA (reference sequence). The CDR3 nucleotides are TGCAGTGCTAGTCCGGTTTTCTCTGGGGCCAACGTCCTGACTTTC. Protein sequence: CSASPVFSGANVLTF.

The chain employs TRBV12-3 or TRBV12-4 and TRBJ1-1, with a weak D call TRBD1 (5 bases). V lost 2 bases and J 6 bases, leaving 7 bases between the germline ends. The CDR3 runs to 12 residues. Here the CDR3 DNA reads TGTGCCAGCAGTTTAAGCAGGGCTGAAGCTTTCTTT. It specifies CASSLSRAEAFF.

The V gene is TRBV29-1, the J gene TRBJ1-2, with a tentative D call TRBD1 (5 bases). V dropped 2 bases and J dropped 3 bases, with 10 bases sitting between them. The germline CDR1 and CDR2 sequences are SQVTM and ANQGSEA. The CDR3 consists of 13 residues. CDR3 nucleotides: TGCAGCGTTGAAAAGGGGAATGACTATGGCTACACCTTC. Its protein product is CSVEKGNDYGYTF.

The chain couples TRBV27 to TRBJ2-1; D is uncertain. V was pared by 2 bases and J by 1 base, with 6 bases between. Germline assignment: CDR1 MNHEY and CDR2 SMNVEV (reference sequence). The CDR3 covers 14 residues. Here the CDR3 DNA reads TGTGCCAGCAGTTTAGAACAGTCCTACAATGAGCAGTTCTTC. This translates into CASSLEQSYNEQFF.